This T cell receptor (beta chain) was documented in a study of blood T cells in healthy people across ages. Study-wide findings and caveats: Diversity of TCR beta correlated strongly with naive T cell percentage. Diversity figures derived from one million T cells were judged to underestimate the true value.

Through a sample-barcoded 5' primer and a J-beta primer mix, a second PCR was run for roughly 7 to 12 cycles. Each TCR beta cDNA got a 12-nucleotide random molecular identifier. TCRdb analysed the 5' RACE reads with MiXCR anew, one entry per CDR3 protein. The sample lists around 1.1 million distinct CDR3 sequences, around two fifths occurring once. Remarks on this clonotype: The target antigen is unknown.

Isolation recovered at least 6.5 million PBMCs from every sample. What was sequenced was blood. The TCR was taken from a man aged 18 to 29 in good health.

The DNA for the CDR3 is TGTGCCAGCAGTTCCCGAGACAGGAGCTTGAATGAAAAACTGTTTTTT. Translation: CASSSRDRSLNEKLFF. The chain employs TRBV12-3 or TRBV12-4 and TRBJ1-4; D perhaps matches TRBD1 (6 bases). The CDR3 spans 16 residues. Deletions cut 4 bases from V and 5 bases from J, with 17 bases between.